These 5 T cell receptor beta chains share one sample of origin, sequenced in a study of OX40 agonist ivuxolimab in advanced cancers. Assay used: immunoSEQ multiplex PCR; TCRdb lists only in-frame clones, some missing. This table has just under 75,000 clones, 92% appearing once. Material: CD4+ or CD8+ T cells sorted from blood, obtained in a trial of the OX40 agonist ivuxolimab. These receptors all come from an adult with an advanced solid tumor such as melanoma, head and neck, liver or kidney cancer.

This clone turned up a few times. This chain uses TRBV19 with TRBJ1-5, with D unclear. Per the germline V gene, CDR1 is LNHDA and CDR2 is SQIVND (reference sequence). The V and J ends lost 7 bases and 2 bases respectively, with 6 bases between them. CDR3 length: 12 amino acids. CDR3 nucleotides: TGTGCCAGTACCCGAGGCAATCAGCCCCAGCATTTT. This translates into CASTRGNQPQHF.

CDR3 in DNA: TGTGCCAGCAGTTTCCGGCTTAACAATGAGCAGTTCTTC. Protein product: CASSFRLNNEQFF. This chain uses TRBV27 with TRBJ2-1; D call uncertain. The CDR3 has 13 residues. V was pared by 3 bases and J by 5 bases, with 8 bases between. The germline V gene has CDR1 MNHEY and CDR2 SMNVEV (reference sequence).

This rearrangement joins TRBV19 to TRBJ1-1, with 11 positions matching TRBD1. The CDR3 is 17 amino acids. V trimming: 10 bases; J trimming: 0 bases; junction bases outside the gene matches: 13. Germline V CDR1 and CDR2: LNHDA, SQIVND (reference sequence). In DNA form, the CDR3 reads TGTGCCACCACACCCACGGGACAGGGGGTTTTGAACACTGAAGCTTTCTTT. Its translation: CATTPTGQGVLNTEAFF.

V usage is TRBV2 and J usage is TRBJ2-3; no clear D gene. This CDR3 is built from 14 residues. Germline CDR1 and CDR2: SNHLY and FYNNEI. Trimming stripped 4 bases from V and 0 bases from J, with 8 bases between. The CDR3 spells CASSASSSTDTQYF. In DNA, the CDR3 is TGTGCCAGCAGTGCGAGCAGTAGCACAGATACGCAGTATTTT. The complete variable domain, with remaining parts taken from reference TRBV2 and TRBJ2-3, reads EPEVTQTPSHQVTQMGQEVILRCVPISNHLYFYWYRQILGQKVEFLVSFYNNEISEKSEIFDDQFSVERPDGSNFTLKIRSTKLEDSAMYFCASSASSSTDTQYFGPGTRLTVL.

This clone was detected once. The genes are TRBV6-6 and TRBJ2-7; 9 bases map to TRBD1. The CDR3 spans 15 residues. CDR1 and CDR2 (germline): MNHNY, SVGAGI (reference sequence). J lost 2 bases, V lost 6 bases, and 8 bases had no gene match. The CDR3 DNA reads as TGTGCCAGCAGGACAACCGGGACAGGGACCTACGAGCAGTACTTC. Protein sequence: CASRTTGTGTYEQYF.